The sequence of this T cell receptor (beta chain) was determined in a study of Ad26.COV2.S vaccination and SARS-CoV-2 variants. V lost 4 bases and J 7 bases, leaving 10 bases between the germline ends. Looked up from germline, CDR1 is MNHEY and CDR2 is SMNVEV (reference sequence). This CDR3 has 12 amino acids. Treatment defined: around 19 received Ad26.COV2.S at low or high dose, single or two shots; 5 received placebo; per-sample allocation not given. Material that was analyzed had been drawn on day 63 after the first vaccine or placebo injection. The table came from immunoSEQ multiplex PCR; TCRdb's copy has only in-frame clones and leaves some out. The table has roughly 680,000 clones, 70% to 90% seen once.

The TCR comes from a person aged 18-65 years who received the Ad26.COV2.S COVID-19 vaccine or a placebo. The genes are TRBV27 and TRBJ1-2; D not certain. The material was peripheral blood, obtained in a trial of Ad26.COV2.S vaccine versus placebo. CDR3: CASSSGRSGYTF. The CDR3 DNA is TGTGCCAGCAGTTCTGGGCGTAGTGGCTACACCTTC.